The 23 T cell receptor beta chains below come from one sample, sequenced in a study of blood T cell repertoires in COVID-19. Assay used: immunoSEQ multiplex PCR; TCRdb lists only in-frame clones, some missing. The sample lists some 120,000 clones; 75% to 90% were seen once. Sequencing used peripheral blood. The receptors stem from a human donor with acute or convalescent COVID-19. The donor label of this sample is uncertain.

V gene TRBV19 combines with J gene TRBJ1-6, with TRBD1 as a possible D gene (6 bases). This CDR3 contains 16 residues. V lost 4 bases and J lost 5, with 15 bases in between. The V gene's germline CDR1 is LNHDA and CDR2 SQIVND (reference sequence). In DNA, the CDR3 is TGTGCCAGTAGTACCCGGACAGTCCAAAATAATTCACCCCTCCACTTT. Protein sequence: CASSTRTVQNNSPLHF. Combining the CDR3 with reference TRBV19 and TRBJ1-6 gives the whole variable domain DGGITQSPKYLFRKEGQNVTLSCEQNLNHDAMYWYRQDPGQGLRLIYYSQIVNDFQKGDIAEGYSVSREKKESFPLTVTSAQKNPTAFYLCASSTRTVQNNSPLHFGNGTRLTVT.

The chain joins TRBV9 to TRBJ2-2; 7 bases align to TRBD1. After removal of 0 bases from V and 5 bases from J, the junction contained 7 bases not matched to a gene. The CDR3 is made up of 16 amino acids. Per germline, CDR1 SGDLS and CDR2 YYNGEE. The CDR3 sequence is CASSVGRGGGTGELFF. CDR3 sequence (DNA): TGTGCCAGCAGCGTAGGTAGAGGGGGCGGAACCGGGGAGCTGTTTTTT.

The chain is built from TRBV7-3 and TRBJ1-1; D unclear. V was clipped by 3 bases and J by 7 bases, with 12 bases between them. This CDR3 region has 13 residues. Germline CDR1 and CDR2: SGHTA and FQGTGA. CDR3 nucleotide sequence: TGTGCCAGCAGCTTGGGCAGCGGCAATGAAGCTTTCTTT. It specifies CASSLGSGNEAFF.

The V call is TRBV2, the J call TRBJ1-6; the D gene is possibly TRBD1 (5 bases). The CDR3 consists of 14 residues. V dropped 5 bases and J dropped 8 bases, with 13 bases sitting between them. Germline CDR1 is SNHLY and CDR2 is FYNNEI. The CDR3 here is CASSTGTAYSPLHF. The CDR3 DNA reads TGTGCCAGCAGTACCGGGACTGCTTATTCACCCCTCCACTTT.

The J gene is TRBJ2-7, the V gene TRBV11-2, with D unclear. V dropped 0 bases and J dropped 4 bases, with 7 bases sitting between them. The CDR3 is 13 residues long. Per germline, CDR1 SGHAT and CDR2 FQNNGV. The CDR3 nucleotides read TGTGCCAGCAGCTTAGATTTCCGGTACGAGCAGTACTTC. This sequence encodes CASSLDFRYEQYF.

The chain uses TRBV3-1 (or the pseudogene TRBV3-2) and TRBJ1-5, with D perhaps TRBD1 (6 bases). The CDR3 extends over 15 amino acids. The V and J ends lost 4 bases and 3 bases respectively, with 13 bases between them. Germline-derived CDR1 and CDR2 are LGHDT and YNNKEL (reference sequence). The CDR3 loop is CASSPKGEYNQPQHF. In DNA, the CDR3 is TGTGCCAGCAGCCCAAAGGGGGAGTACAATCAGCCCCAGCATTTT.

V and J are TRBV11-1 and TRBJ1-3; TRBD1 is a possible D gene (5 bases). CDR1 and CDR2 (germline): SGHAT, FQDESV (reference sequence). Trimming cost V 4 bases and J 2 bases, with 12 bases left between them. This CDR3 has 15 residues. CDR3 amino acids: CASSYTRTTGNTIYF. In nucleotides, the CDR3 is TGTGCCAGCAGCTATACGCGGACAACTGGAAACACCATATATTTT.

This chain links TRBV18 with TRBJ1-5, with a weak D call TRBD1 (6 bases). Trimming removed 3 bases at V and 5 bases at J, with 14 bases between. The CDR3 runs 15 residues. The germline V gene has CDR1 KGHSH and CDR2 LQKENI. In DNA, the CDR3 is TGTGCCAGCTCACCCCGGACAGAAGCCCATCAGCCCCAGCATTTT. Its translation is CASSPRTEAHQPQHF.

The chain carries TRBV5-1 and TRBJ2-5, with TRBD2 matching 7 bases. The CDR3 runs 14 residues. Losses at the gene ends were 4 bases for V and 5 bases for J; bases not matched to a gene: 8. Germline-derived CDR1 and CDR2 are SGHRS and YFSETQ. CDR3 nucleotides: TGCGCCAGCAGCCTAAGCGGGAAGGGCGAGACCCAGTACTTC. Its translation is CASSLSGKGETQYF. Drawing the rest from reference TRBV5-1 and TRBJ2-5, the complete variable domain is KAGVTQTPRYLIKTRGQQVTLSCSPISGHRSVSWYQQTPGQGLQFLFEYFSETQRNKGNFPGRFSGRQFSNSRSEMNVSTLELGDSALYLCASSLSGKGETQYFGPGTRLLVL.

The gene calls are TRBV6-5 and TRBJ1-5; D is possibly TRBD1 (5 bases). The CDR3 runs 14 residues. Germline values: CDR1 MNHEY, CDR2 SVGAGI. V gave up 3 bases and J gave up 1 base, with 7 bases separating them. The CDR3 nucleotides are TGTGCCAGCAGTTATAAGGGGAGCAATCAGCCCCAGCATTTT. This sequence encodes CASSYKGSNQPQHF.

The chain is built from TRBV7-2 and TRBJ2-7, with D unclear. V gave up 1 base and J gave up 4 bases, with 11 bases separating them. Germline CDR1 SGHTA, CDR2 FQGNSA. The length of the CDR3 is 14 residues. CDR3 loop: CASSLGALDYEQYF. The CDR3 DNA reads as TGTGCCAGCAGCTTAGGTGCCCTAGATTACGAGCAGTACTTC.

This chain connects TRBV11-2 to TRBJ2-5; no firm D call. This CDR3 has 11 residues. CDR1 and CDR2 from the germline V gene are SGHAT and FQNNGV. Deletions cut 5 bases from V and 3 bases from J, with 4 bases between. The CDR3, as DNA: TGTGCCAGCAGCCCGGAAGAGACCCAGTACTTC. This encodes CASSPEETQYF.

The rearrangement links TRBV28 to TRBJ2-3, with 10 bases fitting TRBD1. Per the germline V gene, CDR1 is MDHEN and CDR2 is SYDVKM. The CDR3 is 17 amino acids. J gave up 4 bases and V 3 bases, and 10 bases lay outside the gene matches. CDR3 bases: TGTGCCAGCAGTTTTGGGACCGGGACAGGGGTTCCAGATACGCAGTATTTT. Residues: CASSFGTGTGVPDTQYF.

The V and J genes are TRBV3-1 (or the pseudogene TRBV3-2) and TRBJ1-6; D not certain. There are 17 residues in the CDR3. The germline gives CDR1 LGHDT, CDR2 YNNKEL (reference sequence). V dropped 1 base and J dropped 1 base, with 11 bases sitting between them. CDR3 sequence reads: CASSQGAGSSYNSPLHF. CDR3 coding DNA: TGTGCCAGCAGCCAAGGAGCTGGGAGTTCCTATAATTCACCCCTCCACTTT.

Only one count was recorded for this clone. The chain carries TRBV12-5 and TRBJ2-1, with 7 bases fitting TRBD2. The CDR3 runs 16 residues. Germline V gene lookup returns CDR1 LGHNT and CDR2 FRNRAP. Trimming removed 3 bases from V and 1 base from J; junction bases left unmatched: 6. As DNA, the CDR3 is TGTGCTAGTGGTTTCACCGCGGGGGTGTCCTACAATGAGCAGTTCTTC. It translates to CASGFTAGVSYNEQFF.

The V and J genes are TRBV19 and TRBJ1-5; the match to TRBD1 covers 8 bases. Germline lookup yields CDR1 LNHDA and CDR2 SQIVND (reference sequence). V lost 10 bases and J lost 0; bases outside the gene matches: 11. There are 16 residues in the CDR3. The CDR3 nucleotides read TGTGCCACCGACAGGGGCAGTGGGTTTAGCAATCAGCCCCAGCATTTT. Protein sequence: CATDRGSGFSNQPQHF.

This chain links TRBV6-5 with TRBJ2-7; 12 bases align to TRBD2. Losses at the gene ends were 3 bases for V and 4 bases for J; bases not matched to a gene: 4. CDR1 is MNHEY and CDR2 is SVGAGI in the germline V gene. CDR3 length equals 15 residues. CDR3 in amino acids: CASSYGLAGTYEQYF. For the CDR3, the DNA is TGTGCCAGCAGTTATGGACTAGCGGGAACTTACGAGCAGTACTTC.

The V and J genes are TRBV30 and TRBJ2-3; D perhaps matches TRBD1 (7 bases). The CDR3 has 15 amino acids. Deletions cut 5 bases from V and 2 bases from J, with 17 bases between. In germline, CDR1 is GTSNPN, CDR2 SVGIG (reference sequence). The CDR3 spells CAWGGMTGITDTQYF. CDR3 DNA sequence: TGTGCCTGGGGGGGGATGACAGGGATCACAGATACGCAGTATTTT.

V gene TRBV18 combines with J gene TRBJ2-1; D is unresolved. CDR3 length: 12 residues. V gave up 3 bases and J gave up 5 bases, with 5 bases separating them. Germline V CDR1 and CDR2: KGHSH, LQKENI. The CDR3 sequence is CASSPRDNEQFF. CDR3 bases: TGTGCCAGCTCACCCCGGGACAATGAGCAGTTCTTC.

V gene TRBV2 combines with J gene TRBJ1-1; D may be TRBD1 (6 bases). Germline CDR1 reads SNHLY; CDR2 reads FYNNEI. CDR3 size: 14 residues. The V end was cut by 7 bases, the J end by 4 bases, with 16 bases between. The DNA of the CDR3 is TGTGCCAGCAAACCCGGGACATCCTCCACTGAAGCTTTCTTT. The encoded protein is CASKPGTSSTEAFF.

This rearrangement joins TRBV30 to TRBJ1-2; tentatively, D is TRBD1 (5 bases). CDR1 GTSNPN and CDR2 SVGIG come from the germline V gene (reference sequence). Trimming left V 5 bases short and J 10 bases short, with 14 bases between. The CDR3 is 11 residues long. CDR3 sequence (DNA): TGTGCCTGGCAGGGTAGGATGTCCTACACCTTC. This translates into CAWQGRMSYTF.

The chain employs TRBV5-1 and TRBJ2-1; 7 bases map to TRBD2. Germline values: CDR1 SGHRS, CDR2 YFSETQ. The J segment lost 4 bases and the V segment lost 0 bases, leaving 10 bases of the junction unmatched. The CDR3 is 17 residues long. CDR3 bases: TGCGCCAGCAGCTTGGGTGTGTGGCGGGAGAGGTACAATGAGCAGTTCTTC. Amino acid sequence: CASSLGVWRERYNEQFF.

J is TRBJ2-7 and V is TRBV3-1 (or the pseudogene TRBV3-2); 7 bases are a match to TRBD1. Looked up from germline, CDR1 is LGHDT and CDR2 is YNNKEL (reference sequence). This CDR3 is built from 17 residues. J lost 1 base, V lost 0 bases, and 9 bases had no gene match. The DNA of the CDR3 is TGTGCCAGCAGCCAAGACCGCCTGGACAGGCCTTCCTACGAGCAGTACTTC. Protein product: CASSQDRLDRPSYEQYF.